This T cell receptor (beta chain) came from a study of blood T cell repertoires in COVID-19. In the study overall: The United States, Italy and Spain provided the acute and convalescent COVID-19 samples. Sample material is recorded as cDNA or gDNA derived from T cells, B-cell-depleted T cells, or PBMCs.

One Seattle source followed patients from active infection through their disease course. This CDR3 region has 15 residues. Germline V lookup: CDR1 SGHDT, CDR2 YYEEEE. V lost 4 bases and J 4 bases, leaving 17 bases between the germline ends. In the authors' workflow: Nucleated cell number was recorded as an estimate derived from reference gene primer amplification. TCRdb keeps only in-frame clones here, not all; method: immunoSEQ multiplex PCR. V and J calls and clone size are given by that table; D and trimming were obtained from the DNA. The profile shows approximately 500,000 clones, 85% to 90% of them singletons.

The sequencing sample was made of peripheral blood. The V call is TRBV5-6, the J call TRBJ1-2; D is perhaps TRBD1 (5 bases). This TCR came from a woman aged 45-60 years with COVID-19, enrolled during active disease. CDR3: CASSRLDMRLYGYTF. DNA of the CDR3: TGTGCCAGCAGCCGCCTGGACATGAGACTCTATGGCTACACCTTC.